This T cell receptor beta chain was captured by sequencing in a study of blood T cell repertoires in COVID-19. Overall study: Material from acute and convalescent COVID-19 was sourced from the United States, Italy and Spain. T cells, B-cell-depleted T cells, or PBMCs provided the cDNA or gDNA that served as material.

Per the study methods: Scientists estimated how many nucleated cells there were by amplifying reference gene primers. Sequenced by immunoSEQ multiplex PCR; TCRdb stores in-frame clones only, minus some. That table gives V, J and clone size, and the DNA gave D and trimming. The sample includes fewer than 140,000 clones, 71% of them seen just once. V lost 0 bases to trimming and J lost 5 bases; unmatched junction nucleotides: 4. CDR1 SGHVS and CDR2 FNYEAQ come from the germline V gene. The CDR3 consists of 14 residues. The receptor was derived from a human donor with acute or convalescent COVID-19. The donor label of this sample is uncertain. The chain links TRBV7-6 to TRBJ2-7, with 7 bases lining up with TRBD1. The sequenced sample was peripheral blood. The CDR3 protein is CASSLAGGYDEQYF. The CDR3 DNA sequence: TGTGCCAGCAGCTTAGCAGGGGGCTATGACGAGCAGTACTTC.